This T cell receptor beta chain was obtained from a study of blood T cell repertoires in COVID-19. The wider study: PBMCs, B-cell-depleted T cells, or T cells were the source of the cDNA or gDNA that made up the material.

Produced via immunoSEQ multiplex PCR; TCRdb's table is partial and in-frame only. The sample lists 260,000 or so clones, around 84% occurring once. The V end was cut by 0 bases, the J end by 0 bases, with 6 bases between. There are 14 residues in the CDR3. CDR1 LGHNA and CDR2 YSLEER come from the germline V gene. The chain uses TRBV4-3 and TRBJ2-7; the D is unclear. The sample comprised PBMCs or T cells enriched from blood (not recorded which). The source of this sequence is a woman in her forties or fifties who had recovered from COVID-19. DNA of the CDR3: TGCGCCAGCAGCCAAGACAGTTCCTCCTACGAGCAGTACTTC. It is translated as CASSQDSSSYEQYF.